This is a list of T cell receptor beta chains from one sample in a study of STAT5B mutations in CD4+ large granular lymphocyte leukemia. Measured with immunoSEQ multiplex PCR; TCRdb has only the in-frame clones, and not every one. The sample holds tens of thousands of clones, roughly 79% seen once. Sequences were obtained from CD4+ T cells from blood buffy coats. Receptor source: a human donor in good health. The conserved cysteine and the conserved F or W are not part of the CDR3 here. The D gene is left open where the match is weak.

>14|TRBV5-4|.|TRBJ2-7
ASSREVTRGGYEQY
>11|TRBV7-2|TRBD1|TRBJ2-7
ASSLGGGYEQY
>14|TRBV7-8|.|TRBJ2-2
ASSWGRSANTGELF
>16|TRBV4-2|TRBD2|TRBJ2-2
ASSPQIGAGGPSGELF
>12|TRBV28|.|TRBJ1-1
ASSPTGQFTEAF
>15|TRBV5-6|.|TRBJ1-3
ASSSTGLRVSGNTIY
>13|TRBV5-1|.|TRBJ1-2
ASSGLAPGDYGYT
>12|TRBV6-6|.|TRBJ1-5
ASSRGLTHQPQH
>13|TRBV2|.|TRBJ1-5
ASEGDLTGTQPQH
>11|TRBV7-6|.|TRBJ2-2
ASSLMSTGELF
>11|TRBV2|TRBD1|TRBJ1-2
ASSPGTVYGYT
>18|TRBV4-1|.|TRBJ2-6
ASSQASAPGGGSGANVLT
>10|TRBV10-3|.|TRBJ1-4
ATTPTNEKLF
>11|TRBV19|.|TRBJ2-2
ASSAENTGELF
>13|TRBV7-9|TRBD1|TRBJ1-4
ASSLSGTGGEKLF
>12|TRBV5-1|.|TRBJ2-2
ASKGTANTGELF
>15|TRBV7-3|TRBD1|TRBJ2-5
ASSSGGAGRGRETQY
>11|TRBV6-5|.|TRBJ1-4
ASSRTVNEKLF
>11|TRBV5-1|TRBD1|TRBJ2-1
ASSQTGNNEQF
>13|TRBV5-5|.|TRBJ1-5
ASSLEGHANQPQH
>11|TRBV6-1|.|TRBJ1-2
ASMESLPYGYT
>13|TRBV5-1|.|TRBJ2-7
ASSLGWGNSYEQY